The 20 T cell receptor beta chains in this list originate from one sample, sequenced in a study of T cell repertoires in ileal Crohn's disease (dated by TCRdb to the late 2010s). The time point label corresponds to: proximal margin of the surgical specimen (macroscopically non-inflamed). Preparation of the library involved the immunoSEQ multiplex PCR assay. TCRdb limited this immuneACCESS table to in-frame rearrangements with V and J called. A share of clones is missing; checked studies link under half to unresolved V genes, and the rest is unexplained. For this sample there are 6,500 to 7,500 clones; around 72% appear just once. The ten largest clones add up to roughly 41% of the sample. Sequences were obtained from ileal tissue. Every receptor here comes from an adult with Crohn's disease.

A note on this clone: The same CDR3 also results from other DNA sequences found in this sample. The chain uses TRBV10-3 and TRBJ2-7, with D perhaps TRBD1 (6 bases). The germline CDR1 and CDR2 sequences are ENHRY and SYGVKD. The CDR3 is made up of 14 amino acids. The ends were cut back, 2 bases at V and 1 base at J, with 9 bases in the middle. The CDR3 nucleotides read TGTGCCATCAGTGAGCGGACAGCTTCCTACGAGCAGTACTTC. Amino acid sequence: CAISERTASYEQYF.

This clone is classed as medium-sized. This rearrangement joins TRBV19 to TRBJ1-1, with a possible D match to TRBD1 (5 bases). V lost 3 bases and J 0 bases, leaving 8 bases between the germline ends. The CDR3 spans 14 residues. Germline V gene data show CDR1 as LNHDA and CDR2 as SQIVND (reference sequence). The CDR3: CASSMGQLNTEAFF. CDR3 nucleotides: TGTGCCAGTAGTATGGGGCAGCTGAACACTGAAGCTTTCTTT.

The J gene is TRBJ2-5, the V gene TRBV7-2, with D perhaps matching TRBD2 (7 bases). Germline values: CDR1 SGHTA, CDR2 FQGNSA. The CDR3 length is 15 residues. Trimming took off 1 base at V and 1 base at J, with 10 bases between the two ends. CDR3 sequence reads: CASSLGGGPQETQYF. The CDR3 DNA reads as TGTGCCAGCAGCTTAGGGGGGGGGCCCCAAGAGACCCAGTACTTC.

The chain links TRBV27 to TRBJ2-3; 12 bases agree with TRBD2. The CDR3 totals 17 residues. Looked up from germline, CDR1 is MNHEY and CDR2 is SMNVEV (reference sequence). The trim removed 5 bases at V and 13 bases at J, leaving 19 bases unmatched. The CDR3 DNA follows: TGTGCCAGCAGTCCAGACTGGGGCCTAGCGGGAGGGCCGGTGAAGTATTTT. Its translation is CASSPDWGLAGGPVKYF.

The chain couples TRBV6-1 to TRBJ2-1; D unclear. Trimming removed 8 bases at V and 11 bases at J, with 4 bases between. CDR1 MNHNS and CDR2 SASEGT come from the germline V gene. The CDR3 totals 8 residues. The CDR3 sequence is CASDKQFF. For the CDR3, the DNA is TGTGCCAGCGATAAGCAGTTCTTC.

The V and J genes are TRBV5-6 and TRBJ2-5; 9 nucleotides align to TRBD1. The CDR3 contains 15 residues. Germline loops: CDR1 SGHDT, CDR2 YYEEEE. The trim removed 5 bases at V and 1 base at J, leaving 6 bases unmatched. CDR3 sequence (DNA): TGTGCCAGCAGTCTGGGACAGGGAATCCAAGAGACCCAGTACTTC. This gives the protein CASSLGQGIQETQYF.

V usage is TRBV11-3 and J usage is TRBJ1-5; D is unresolved. Trimming took off 3 bases at V and 3 bases at J, with 0 bases between the two ends. Germline CDR1 is SGHNT and CDR2 is YENEEA. This CDR3 has 11 residues. The CDR3 sequence is CASSFNQPQHF. In nucleotides, the CDR3 is TGTGCCAGCAGCTTCAATCAGCCCCAGCATTTT.

This chain joins TRBV2 and TRBJ2-3; D is ambiguous. The CDR3 runs 13 residues. From germline, CDR1 is SNHLY and CDR2 FYNNEI. V lost 2 bases and J lost 9, with 12 bases in between. The CDR3 protein is CASSELASATQYF. The CDR3, as DNA: TGTGCCAGCAGTGAACTCGCCTCCGCAACGCAGTATTTT.

This clone was seen more than once but under ten times. The chain uses TRBV28 and TRBJ2-7; 7 bases align to TRBD2. With V trimmed by 5 bases and J by 4 bases, 8 bases remained unmatched. Germline V lookup: CDR1 MDHEN, CDR2 SYDVKM. The CDR3 spans 14 residues. The CDR3 region has the DNA TGTGCCAGCAGTCCTCAGCGGGGCCCTTACGAGCAGTACTTC. Residues: CASSPQRGPYEQYF.

This clone was observed a few times. The chain uses TRBV6-6 and TRBJ1-2, with a possible D match to TRBD1 (5 bases). CDR1 MNHNY and CDR2 SVGAGI come from the germline V gene (reference sequence). Trimming removed 6 bases at V and 0 bases at J, with 17 bases between. The CDR3 contains 16 residues. This CDR3 reads CASRPTDNPTNYGYTF. CDR3 DNA: TGTGCCAGCAGACCTACGGACAACCCTACTAACTATGGCTACACCTTC.

This clone was seen more than once but under ten times. The chain links TRBV25-1 to TRBJ2-7; D call uncertain. Trimming removed 6 bases from V and 3 bases from J, with 6 bases in between. This CDR3 is 11 amino acids long. CDR1 and CDR2 from the germline V gene are MGHDK and SYGVNS. CDR3 sequence reads: CASSQYYEQYF. The CDR3 DNA follows: TGTGCCAGCAGCCAATACTACGAGCAGTACTTC.

This sequence joins TRBV29-1 and TRBJ1-4; 9 bases are a match to TRBD1. J gave up 7 bases and V 6 bases, and 9 bases lay outside the gene matches. The CDR3 is 14 residues long. Germline assignment: CDR1 SQVTM and CDR2 ANQGSEA. As DNA, the CDR3 is TGCAGCGTCGTTCTACAGGGGGCAGTTGAAAAACTGTTTTTT. Translating gives CSVVLQGAVEKLFF.

This clone appeared a few times. The chain combines TRBV20-1 with TRBJ2-1; TRBD1 might be the D (6 bases). This CDR3 has 10 residues. Per the germline V gene, CDR1 is DFQATT and CDR2 is SNEGSKA (reference sequence). V shed 3 bases and J shed 12 bases, with 9 bases lying between them. The CDR3 loop reads CSASARGQFF. Here the CDR3 DNA reads TGCAGTGCTAGTGCCAGGGGGCAGTTCTTC.

This CDR3 reads CASSFLSREDQPQHF. The CDR3 DNA follows: TGTGCCAGCAGCTTCCTATCCAGGGAAGATCAGCCCCAGCATTTT. The rearrangement uses TRBV7-8 and TRBJ1-5; a possible D gene is TRBD1 (5 bases). Germline loops: CDR1 SGHVS, CDR2 FQNEAQ. The V gene lost 3 bases and the J gene lost 5 bases, with 14 bases spanning the gap. The CDR3 is made up of 15 amino acids.

This clone turned up a few times. The chain combines TRBV5-1 with TRBJ2-1; 9 bases align to TRBD1. Germline lookup yields CDR1 SGHRS and CDR2 YFSETQ. This CDR3 has 15 amino acids. J gave up 9 bases and V 5 bases, and 12 bases lay outside the gene matches. CDR3 region: CASSPGQGNLGEQFF. DNA for the CDR3: TGCGCCAGCAGTCCGGGACAGGGAAACCTAGGTGAGCAGTTCTTC.

This clone has just one count. CDR3 coding DNA: TGTGCCTGGAGTAAGGCGAGGGGATCAACTAATGAAAAACTGTTTTTT. It encodes CAWSKARGSTNEKLFF. The chain has TRBV30 and TRBJ1-4; a weak D match, TRBD1 (5 bases). The length of the CDR3 is 16 residues. Germline loops: CDR1 GTSNPN, CDR2 SVGIG (reference sequence). Trimming left V 2 bases short and J 0 bases short, with 13 bases between.

The rearrangement links TRBV19 to TRBJ2-1; D perhaps matches TRBD1 (6 bases). CDR1 is LNHDA and CDR2 is SQIVND in the germline V gene (reference sequence). The CDR3 sequence is 13 residues long. Trimming left V 7 bases short and J 0 bases short, with 7 bases between. CDR3: CASTQGSYNEQFF. DNA for the CDR3: TGTGCCAGTACACAGGGCTCCTACAATGAGCAGTTCTTC.

The V and J genes are TRBV27 and TRBJ1-5; D is possibly TRBD1 (6 bases). V gave up 5 bases and J gave up 5 bases, with 13 bases separating them. The germline V gene encodes CDR1 MNHEY and CDR2 SMNVEV (reference sequence). This CDR3 has 14 residues. This CDR3 reads CASSVTGFDQPQHF. CDR3 in DNA: TGTGCCAGCAGTGTGACAGGTTTTGATCAGCCCCAGCATTTT.

A note on this clone: Sequence at one end of the junction differs from germline and may be a read error. The J gene is TRBJ1-1, the V gene TRBV7-9; no clear D gene. The germline gives CDR1 SEHNR, CDR2 FQNEAQ (reference sequence). This CDR3 spans 13 amino acids. The CDR3 is CASSLATGTEAFF. The DNA for the CDR3 is TGTGCCAGCAGCCTAGCGACGGGCACTGAAGCTTTCTTT.

The rearrangement uses TRBV5-1 and TRBJ2-7, with TRBD2 matching 7 bases. V shed 3 bases and J 3 bases; nucleotides not matched to a gene: 6. Germline loops: CDR1 SGHRS, CDR2 YFSETQ. This CDR3 has 14 residues. DNA of the CDR3: TGCGCCAGCAGCTACGGGACTAAGAACTACGAGCAGTACTTC. This sequence encodes CASSYGTKNYEQYF.